What follows are 19 T cell receptor beta chains derived from one specimen sequenced in a study of identical twins. TCRdb recomputed calls from the 5' RACE reads with MiXCR, one row per CDR3 protein. The sample holds under 300,000 distinct CDR3 sequences, roughly 8% seen once. The sample was also reused in another study, on yellow fever vaccine responses in identical twins.

Sequencing was carried out using CD8+ T cells sorted from blood. These receptors came from a woman aged 18 to 35 in good health.

This clonotype was seen repeatedly, ten times or more. The chain recombines TRBV29-1 with TRBJ2-1; 11 bases fit TRBD2. The junction had 4 bases not matched to a gene; V was cut back by 1 base and J by 8 bases. This CDR3 spans 14 amino acids. Per germline, CDR1 SQVTM and CDR2 ANQGSEA. CDR3 nucleotide sequence: TGCAGCGTTGAAGGTACTAGCGGGGGCGATGAGCAGTTCTTC. Its protein is CSVEGTSGGDEQFF.

This clonotype was observed many times. V gene TRBV6-2 or TRBV6-3 combines with J gene TRBJ2-7; no reliable D call. The V and J ends lost 2 bases and 5 bases respectively, with 7 bases between them. Germline CDR1 is MNHEY and CDR2 is SVGEGT. CDR3 length: 12 amino acids. For the CDR3, the DNA is TGTGCCAGCAGTTACGGCGTTCACGAGCAGTACTTC. It translates to CASSYGVHEQYF.

This clonotype was counted only a few times. The rearrangement uses TRBV12-3 or TRBV12-4 and TRBJ2-1; unclear D gene. V lost 2 bases, J lost 10 bases, and 3 bases lay in between. CDR3 length: 10 residues. DNA of the CDR3: TGTGCCAGCAGTTTAAGCGAGCAGTTCTTC. Residues: CASSLSEQFF.

V usage is TRBV20-1 and J usage is TRBJ2-1; 7 nucleotides line up with TRBD2. V trimming: 3 bases; J trimming: 6 bases; junction bases outside the gene matches: 11. The germline V gene encodes CDR1 DFQATT and CDR2 SNEGSKA (reference sequence). The CDR3 spans 15 residues. CDR3 amino acids: CSASGAGEWANEQFF. The CDR3 DNA follows: TGCAGTGCTAGTGGGGCGGGAGAGTGGGCCAATGAGCAGTTCTTC.

The rearrangement links TRBV20-1 to TRBJ2-7, with D tentatively TRBD1 (5 bases). This CDR3 has 13 amino acids. Per the germline V gene, CDR1 is DFQATT and CDR2 is SNEGSKA (reference sequence). With 2 bases removed from V and 5 bases from J, the gap between germline ends came to 13 bases. The CDR3 here is CSARIVTAHEQYF. As DNA, the CDR3 is TGCAGTGCTAGAATCGTGACAGCCCACGAGCAGTACTTC.

This clonotype was seen more than once but under ten times. V and J are TRBV11-2 and TRBJ2-1; the match to TRBD2 covers 11 bases. Germline values: CDR1 SGHAT, CDR2 FQNNGV. This CDR3 region has 15 residues. The V and J ends lost 5 bases and 8 bases, in that order; junction bases with no gene match: 8. CDR3 sequence: CASSPGLAGGDEQFF. CDR3 DNA: TGTGCCAGCAGCCCCGGGCTAGCGGGGGGAGATGAGCAGTTCTTC.

This clonotype came up a few times. V usage is TRBV27 and J usage is TRBJ2-1; TRBD1 or TRBD2 may be the D gene (6 bases each). The germline V gene encodes CDR1 MNHEY and CDR2 SMNVEV (reference sequence). Trimming left V 6 bases short and J 8 bases short, with 11 bases between. The CDR3 consists of 12 residues. DNA of the CDR3: TGTGCCAGCAGCTACAGGGAGGATGAGCAGTTCTTC. Amino acids: CASSYREDEQFF.

The chain joins TRBV19 to TRBJ2-1; D may be TRBD1 (6 bases). V was shortened by 9 bases and J by 7 bases, with 16 bases between the two germline ends. Per germline, CDR1 LNHDA and CDR2 SQIVND (reference sequence). The CDR3 is 13 amino acids. The CDR3 DNA follows: TGTGCCAGCAGAGACAGGTCGGGAAATGAGCAGTTCTTC. Encoded protein: CASRDRSGNEQFF. Full variable domain (outside the CDR3, taken from reference TRBV19 and TRBJ2-1): DGGITQSPKYLFRKEGQNVTLSCEQNLNHDAMYWYRQDPGQGLRLIYYSQIVNDFQKGDIAEGYSVSREKKESFPLTVTSAQKNPTAFYLCASRDRSGNEQFFGPGTRLTVL.

The sample holds a few counts of this clonotype. The CDR3 DNA reads TGCGCCAGCAGCTTGGGGGGTTCACGCGAGCAGTACTTC. This translates into CASSLGGSREQYF. This rearrangement joins TRBV5-1 to TRBJ2-7; D remains unclear. Trimming took off 0 bases at V and 6 bases at J, with 10 bases between the two ends. This CDR3 has 13 residues. CDR1 and CDR2 from the germline V gene are SGHRS and YFSETQ. The variable domain in full, with the rest retrieved from reference TRBV5-1 and TRBJ2-7, is KAGVTQTPRYLIKTRGQQVTLSCSPISGHRSVSWYQQTPGQGLQFLFEYFSETQRNKGNFPGRFSGRQFSNSRSEMNVSTLELGDSALYLCASSLGGSREQYFGPGTRLTVT.

Here the CDR3 reads CASSLTIAGGPYF. In nucleotides, the CDR3 is TGTGCCAGCAGTTTAACCATAGCGGGAGGGCCTTACTTC. The chain employs TRBV28 and TRBJ2-7, with 11 bases aligning to TRBD2. V shed 2 bases and J 13 bases; nucleotides not matched to a gene: 7. CDR3 size: 13 residues. Germline CDR1 and CDR2: MDHEN and SYDVKM.

This clonotype turned up a few times. V and J are TRBV20-1 and TRBJ2-2, with D unresolved. Trimming stripped 2 bases from V and 6 bases from J, with 13 bases between. The CDR3 spans 14 residues. Germline loops: CDR1 DFQATT, CDR2 SNEGSKA (reference sequence). The CDR3: CSARRHHQPGELFF. CDR3 nucleotide sequence: TGCAGTGCTAGAAGGCACCACCAACCCGGGGAGCTGTTTTTT.

This clonotype was recorded at least ten times. The J gene is TRBJ1-1, the V gene TRBV29-1; D uncertain. Per the germline V gene, CDR1 is SQVTM and CDR2 is ANQGSEA. Trimming took 2 bases from V and 5 from J, leaving 15 bases between them. This CDR3 has 14 amino acids. The CDR3 DNA follows: TGCAGCGTTGAACTGGTCCCGAAGGGAACTGAAGCTTTCTTT. Its translation is CSVELVPKGTEAFF.

This clonotype showed up just a few times. The rearrangement joins TRBV10-3 to TRBJ2-2; TRBD2 matches 7 bases. Trimming cost V 4 bases and J 2 bases; bases outside gene matches: 19. The V gene's germline CDR1 is ENHRY and CDR2 SYGVKD. The CDR3 extends over 20 amino acids. CDR3 loop: CAISADRRGTLNYNTGELFF. The CDR3, as DNA: TGTGCCATCAGTGCAGACCGGCGGGGGACCCTTAACTACAACACCGGGGAGCTGTTTTTT.

This clonotype has just a few counts. This chain connects TRBV19 to TRBJ2-5; D not resolved. The CDR3 is 16 amino acids. V lost 1 base and J lost 1, with 13 bases in between. CDR1 and CDR2 from the germline V gene are LNHDA and SQIVND (reference sequence). CDR3 bases: TGTGCCAGTAGTATAGGTCCGAAGGCGGCCCAAGAGACCCAGTACTTC. It encodes CASSIGPKAAQETQYF.

The V and J genes are TRBV28 and TRBJ2-7, with D hard to call. From germline, CDR1 is MDHEN and CDR2 SYDVKM. Trimming pared 5 bases from V and 0 bases from J, leaving 17 bases between. This CDR3 has 16 residues. The CDR3 DNA sequence: TGTGCCAGCAGTGTACTTGCGTTAGATAGCTCCTACGAGCAGTACTTC. It yields the protein CASSVLALDSSYEQYF.

The V and J genes are TRBV6-1 and TRBJ2-1; D is ambiguous. Germline lookup yields CDR1 MNHNS and CDR2 SASEGT. CDR3 size: 14 residues. The V gene lost 2 bases and the J gene lost 4 bases, with 9 bases spanning the gap. For the CDR3, the DNA is TGTGCCAGCAGTGAAAGGGCCGCATACAATGAGCAGTTCTTC. It yields the protein CASSERAAYNEQFF.

CDR3 DNA sequence: TGTGCCAGCAGTTCCCGCCGGGGGGGTGAAGCTTTCTTT. Translation: CASSSRRGGEAFF. The chain recombines TRBV12-3 or TRBV12-4 with TRBJ1-1, with TRBD1 as a possible D gene (5 bases). The V end was cut by 4 bases, the J end by 7 bases, with 13 bases between. This CDR3 region has 13 residues.

In its sample, this clonotype was seen many times. V and J are TRBV5-6 and TRBJ2-3; possibly TRBD2 for D (6 bases). The CDR3 covers 16 residues. Trimming stripped 1 base from V and 2 bases from J, with 14 bases between. Germline CDR1 and CDR2: SGHDT and YYEEEE. The CDR3 sequence is CASSLLERVLTDTQYF. The CDR3 nucleotides are TGTGCCAGCAGCTTGTTGGAGCGGGTACTCACAGATACGCAGTATTTT. Full variable domain (rest looked up from reference TRBV5-6 and TRBJ2-3): DAGVTQSPTHLIKTRGQQVTLRCSPKSGHDTVSWYQQALGQGPQFIFQYYEEEERQRGNFPDRFSGHQFPNYSSELNVNALLLGDSALYLCASSLLERVLTDTQYFGPGTRLTVL.

DNA for the CDR3: TGCAGTGCTAGAGGGCCGGTTCGCACAGATACGCAGTATTTT. Translation: CSARGPVRTDTQYF. V and J are TRBV20-1 and TRBJ2-3; D call uncertain. Looked up from germline, CDR1 is DFQATT and CDR2 is SNEGSKA (reference sequence). The CDR3 totals 14 residues. The germline V and J ends were trimmed by 1 base and 1 base, with 9 bases remaining between them.